One TCR beta chain is described in this entry. Its antigen is not identified. The method was immunoSEQ multiplex PCR; TCRdb's version includes in-frame clones alone and lacks a portion of them. Of tens of thousands of clones in the sample, approximately 85% were seen once. This sample stems from a study of OX40 agonist ivuxolimab in advanced cancers. Points from the study as a whole: CD8+ T cells were the subset that, on average, had more expanded clones than CD4+.

Looked up from germline, CDR1 is MNHEY and CDR2 is SMNVEV (reference sequence). This CDR3 contains 15 residues. The V segment lost 4 bases and the J segment 4 bases; nucleotides outside the gene matches: 9. The sample here was CD4+ or CD8+ T cells sorted from blood, taken in a trial of the OX40 agonist ivuxolimab. The source is an adult with an advanced solid tumor such as melanoma, head and neck, liver or kidney cancer. The V gene is TRBV27, the J gene TRBJ2-7; the match to TRBD1 covers 8 bases. The CDR3 loop is CASSSRQGWGYEQYF. CDR3 coding DNA: TGTGCCAGCAGTTCACGACAGGGGTGGGGATACGAGCAGTACTTC.